The present T cell receptor (beta chain) was sequenced within a study of shared clonotypes between healthy human individuals. Overall study: Two women and a few men aged 18 to 49 made up the donors.

Germline CDR1 and CDR2: SGHNT and YYREEE (reference sequence). The CDR3 has 12 amino acids. The V and J ends lost 2 bases and 2 bases respectively, with 5 bases between them. It was CD45RO-negative cells, positively selected for CCR7, that made up naive CD8 cells, with terminally differentiated effector memory CD45RA+ cells excluded. Sequenced by immunoSEQ multiplex PCR; TCRdb stores in-frame clones only, minus some. The sample lists 2 million to 2.5 million clones, around 93% occurring once. This receptor was obtained from a man aged 18 to 29 in good health. Some clones in this sample may be carry-over from other donors' samples. The sample was naive CD8+ T cells from PBMCs. This chain links TRBV5-4 with TRBJ2-7; no clear D. CDR3 region: CASSFSPYEQYF. CDR3 in DNA: TGTGCCAGCAGCTTTTCGCCCTACGAGCAGTACTTC.